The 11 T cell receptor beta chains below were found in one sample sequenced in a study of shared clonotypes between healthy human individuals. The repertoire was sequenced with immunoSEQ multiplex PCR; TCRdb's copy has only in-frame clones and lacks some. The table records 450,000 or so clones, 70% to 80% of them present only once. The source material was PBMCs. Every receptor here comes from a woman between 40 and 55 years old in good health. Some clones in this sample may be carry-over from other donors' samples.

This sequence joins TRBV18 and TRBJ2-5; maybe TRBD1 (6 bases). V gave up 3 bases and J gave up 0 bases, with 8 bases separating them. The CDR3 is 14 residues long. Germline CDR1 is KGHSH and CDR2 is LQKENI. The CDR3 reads CASSPGQNQETQYF. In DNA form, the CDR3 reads TGTGCCAGCTCACCCGGACAGAACCAAGAGACCCAGTACTTC.

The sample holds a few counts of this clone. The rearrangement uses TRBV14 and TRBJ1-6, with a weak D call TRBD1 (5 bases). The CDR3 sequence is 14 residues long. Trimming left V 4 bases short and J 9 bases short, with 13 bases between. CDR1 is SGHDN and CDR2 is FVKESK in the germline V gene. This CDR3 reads CASSLRGGASPLHF. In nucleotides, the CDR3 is TGTGCCAGCAGCCTTCGGGGGGGAGCTTCACCCCTCCACTTT. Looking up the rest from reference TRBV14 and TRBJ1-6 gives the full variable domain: EAGVTQFPSHSVIEKGQTVTLRCDPISGHDNLYWYRRVMGKEIKFLLHFVKESKQDESGMPNNRFLAERTGGTYSTLKVQPAELEDSGVYFCASSLRGGASPLHFGNGTRLTVT.

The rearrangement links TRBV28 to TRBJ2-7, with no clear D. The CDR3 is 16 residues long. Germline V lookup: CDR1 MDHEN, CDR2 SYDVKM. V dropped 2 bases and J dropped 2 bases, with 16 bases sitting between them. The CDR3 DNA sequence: TGTGCCAGCAGTTTAGTGATCCGGGTCCGGGCCTACGAGCAGTACTTC. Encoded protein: CASSLVIRVRAYEQYF.

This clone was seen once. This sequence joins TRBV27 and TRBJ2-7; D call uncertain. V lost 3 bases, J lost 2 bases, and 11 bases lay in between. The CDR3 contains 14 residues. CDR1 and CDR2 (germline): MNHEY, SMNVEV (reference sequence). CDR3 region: CASSFQPWAYEQYF. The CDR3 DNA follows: TGTGCCAGCAGTTTTCAACCGTGGGCCTACGAGCAGTACTTC.

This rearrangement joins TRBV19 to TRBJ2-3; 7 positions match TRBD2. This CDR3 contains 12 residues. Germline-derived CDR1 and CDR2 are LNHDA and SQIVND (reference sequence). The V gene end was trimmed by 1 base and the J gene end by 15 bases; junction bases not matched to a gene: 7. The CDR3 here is CASSIAGRGHYF. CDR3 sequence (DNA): TGTGCCAGTAGTATAGCAGGGAGGGGCCATTATTTT.

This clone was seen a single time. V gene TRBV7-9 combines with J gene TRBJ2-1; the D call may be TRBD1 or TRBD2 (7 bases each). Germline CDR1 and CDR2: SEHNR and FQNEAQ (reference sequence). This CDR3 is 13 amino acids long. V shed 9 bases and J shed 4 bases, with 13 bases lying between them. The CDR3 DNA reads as TGTGCCAGTGAGCGGGACAGATACAATGAGCAGTTCTTC. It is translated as CASERDRYNEQFF. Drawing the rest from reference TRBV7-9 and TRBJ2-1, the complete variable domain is DTGVSQNPRHKITKRGQNVTFRCDPISEHNRLYWYRQTLGQGPEFLTYFQNEAQLEKSRLLSDRFSAERPKGSFSTLEIQRTEQGDSAMYLCASERDRYNEQFFGPGTRLTVL.

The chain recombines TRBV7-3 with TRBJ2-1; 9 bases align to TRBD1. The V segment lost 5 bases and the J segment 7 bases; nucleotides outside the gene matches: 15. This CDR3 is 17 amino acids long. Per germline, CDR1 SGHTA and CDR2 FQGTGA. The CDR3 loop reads CASSPRATGGARNEQFF. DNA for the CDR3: TGTGCCAGCAGCCCGCGGGCAACAGGGGGCGCAAGAAATGAGCAGTTCTTC.

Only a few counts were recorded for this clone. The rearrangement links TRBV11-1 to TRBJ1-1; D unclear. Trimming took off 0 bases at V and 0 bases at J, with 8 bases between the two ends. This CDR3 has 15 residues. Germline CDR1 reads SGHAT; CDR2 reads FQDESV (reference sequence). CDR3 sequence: CASSLAVAVNTEAFF. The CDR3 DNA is TGTGCCAGCAGCTTAGCGGTGGCGGTGAACACTGAAGCTTTCTTT. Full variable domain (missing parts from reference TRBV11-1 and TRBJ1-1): EAEVAQSPRYKITEKSQAVAFWCDPISGHATLYWYRQILGQGPELLVQFQDESVVDDSQLPKDRFSAERLKGVDSTLKIQPAELGDSAMYLCASSLAVAVNTEAFFGQGTRLTVV.

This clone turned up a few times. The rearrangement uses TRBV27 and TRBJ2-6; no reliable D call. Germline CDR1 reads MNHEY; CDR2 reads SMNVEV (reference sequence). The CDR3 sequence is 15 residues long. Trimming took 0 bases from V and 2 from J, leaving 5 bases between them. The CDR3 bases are TGTGCCAGCAGTTTATCGGGGACTGGGGCCAACGTCCTGACTTTC. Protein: CASSLSGTGANVLTF.

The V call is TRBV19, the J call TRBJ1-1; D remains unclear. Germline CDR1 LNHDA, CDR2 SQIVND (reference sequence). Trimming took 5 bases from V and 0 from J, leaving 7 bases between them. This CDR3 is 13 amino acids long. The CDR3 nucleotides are TGTGCCAGTAGTTTCTCCATGAACACTGAAGCTTTCTTT. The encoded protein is CASSFSMNTEAFF.

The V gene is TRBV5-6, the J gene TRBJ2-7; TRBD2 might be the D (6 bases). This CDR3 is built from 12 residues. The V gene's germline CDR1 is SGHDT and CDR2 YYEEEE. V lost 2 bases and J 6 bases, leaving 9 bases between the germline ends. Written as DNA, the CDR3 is TGTGCCAGCAGCTTAGGGCGGGGCGAGCAGTACTTC. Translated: CASSLGRGEQYF.